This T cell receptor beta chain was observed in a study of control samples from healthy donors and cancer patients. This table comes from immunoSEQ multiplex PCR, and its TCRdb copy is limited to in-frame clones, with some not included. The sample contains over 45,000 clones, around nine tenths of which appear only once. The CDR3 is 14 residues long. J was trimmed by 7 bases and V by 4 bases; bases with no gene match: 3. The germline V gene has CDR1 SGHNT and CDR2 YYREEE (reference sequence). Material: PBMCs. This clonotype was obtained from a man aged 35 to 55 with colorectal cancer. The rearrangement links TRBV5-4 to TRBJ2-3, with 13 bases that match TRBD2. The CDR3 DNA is TGTGCCAGCAGCCGGACTAGCGGGAGAAATACGCAGTATTTT. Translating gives CASSRTSGRNTQYF.